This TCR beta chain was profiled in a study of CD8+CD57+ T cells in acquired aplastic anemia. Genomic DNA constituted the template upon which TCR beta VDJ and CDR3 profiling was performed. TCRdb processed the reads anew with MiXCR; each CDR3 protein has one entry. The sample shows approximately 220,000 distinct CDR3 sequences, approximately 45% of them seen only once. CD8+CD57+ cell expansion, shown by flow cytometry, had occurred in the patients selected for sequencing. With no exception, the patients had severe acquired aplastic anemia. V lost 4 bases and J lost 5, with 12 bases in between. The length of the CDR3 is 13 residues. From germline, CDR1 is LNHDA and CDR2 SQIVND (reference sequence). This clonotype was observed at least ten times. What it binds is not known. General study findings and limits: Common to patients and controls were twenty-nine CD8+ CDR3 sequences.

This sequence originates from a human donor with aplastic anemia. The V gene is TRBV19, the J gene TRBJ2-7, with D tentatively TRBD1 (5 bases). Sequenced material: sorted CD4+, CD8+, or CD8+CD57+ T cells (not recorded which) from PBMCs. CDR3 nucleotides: TGTGCCAGTAGTACGGTCAGGGCAGACGAGCAGTACTTC. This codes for CASSTVRADEQYF.